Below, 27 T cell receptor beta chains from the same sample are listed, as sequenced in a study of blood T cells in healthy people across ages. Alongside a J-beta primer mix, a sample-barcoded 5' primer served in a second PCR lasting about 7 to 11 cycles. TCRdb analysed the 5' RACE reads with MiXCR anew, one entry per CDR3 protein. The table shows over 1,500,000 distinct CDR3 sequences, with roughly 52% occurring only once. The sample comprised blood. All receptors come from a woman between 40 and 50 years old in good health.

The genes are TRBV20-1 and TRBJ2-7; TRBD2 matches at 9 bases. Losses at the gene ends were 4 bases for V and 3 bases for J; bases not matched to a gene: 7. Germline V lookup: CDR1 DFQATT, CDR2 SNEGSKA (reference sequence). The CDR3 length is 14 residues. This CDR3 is CSATPSGAVYEQYF. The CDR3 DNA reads TGCAGTGCTACCCCTAGCGGGGCCGTCTACGAGCAGTACTTC.

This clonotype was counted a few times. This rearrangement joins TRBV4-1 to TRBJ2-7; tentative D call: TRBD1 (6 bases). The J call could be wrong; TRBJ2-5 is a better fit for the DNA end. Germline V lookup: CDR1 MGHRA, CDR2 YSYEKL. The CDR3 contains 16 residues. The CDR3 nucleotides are TGCGCCAGCAGCCAAGTCAGGGGCAGCCCTGGAGAGACCCAGTACTTC. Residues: CASSQVRGSPGETQYF.

Here the CDR3 DNA reads TGTGCCAGCAGCCAACAGGGGGAGCGGGAAGGCTACACCTTC. This codes for CASSQQGEREGYTF. The gene calls are TRBV11-1 and TRBJ1-2; 8 bases map to TRBD1. Germline CDR1 is SGHAT and CDR2 is FQDESV (reference sequence). Germline trimming cut 5 bases from V and 8 bases from J; bases unmatched to any gene: 10. This CDR3 has 14 residues. The full variable domain, with the rest looked up from reference TRBV11-1 and TRBJ1-2, is EAEVAQSPRYKITEKSQAVAFWCDPISGHATLYWYRQILGQGPELLVQFQDESVVDDSQLPKDRFSAERLKGVDSTLKIQPAELGDSAMYLCASSQQGEREGYTFGSGTRLTVV.

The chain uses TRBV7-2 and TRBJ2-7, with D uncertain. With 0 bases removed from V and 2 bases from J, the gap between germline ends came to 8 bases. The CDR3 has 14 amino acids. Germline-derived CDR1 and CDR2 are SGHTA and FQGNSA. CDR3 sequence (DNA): TGTGCCAGCAGCTTAGCGTCTAGTCCCTACGAGCAGTACTTC. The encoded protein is CASSLASSPYEQYF.

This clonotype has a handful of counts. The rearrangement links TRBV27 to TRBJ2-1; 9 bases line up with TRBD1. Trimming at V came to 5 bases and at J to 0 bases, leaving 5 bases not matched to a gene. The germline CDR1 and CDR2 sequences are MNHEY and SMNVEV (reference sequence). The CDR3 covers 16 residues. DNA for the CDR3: TGTGCCAGCAGTGTCCTGGGACAGGGCTCCTACAATGAGCAGTTCTTC. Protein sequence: CASSVLGQGSYNEQFF.

CDR3: CASSFLDRTNTEAFF. CDR3 sequence (DNA): TGTGCCAGCAGTTTCCTAGACAGGACGAACACTGAAGCTTTCTTT. The chain is built from TRBV28 and TRBJ1-1; TRBD1 might be the D (6 bases). V lost 3 bases and J 1 base, leaving 12 bases between the germline ends. CDR3 length equals 15 residues. Germline V gene data show CDR1 as MDHEN and CDR2 as SYDVKM.

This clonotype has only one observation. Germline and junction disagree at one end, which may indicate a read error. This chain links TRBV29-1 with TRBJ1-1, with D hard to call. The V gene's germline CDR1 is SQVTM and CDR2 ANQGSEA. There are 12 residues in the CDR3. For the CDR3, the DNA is TGCGGCGTTGGTAGGGAGAAGACTGAAGCTTTCTTT. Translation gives CGVGREKTEAFF.

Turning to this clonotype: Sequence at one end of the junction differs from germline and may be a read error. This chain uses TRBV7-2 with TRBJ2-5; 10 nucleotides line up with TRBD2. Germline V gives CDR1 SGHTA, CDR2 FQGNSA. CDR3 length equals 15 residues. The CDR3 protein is CAGSLAGALKETQYF. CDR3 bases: TGTGCCGGCAGCCTAGCGGGGGCGCTCAAAGAGACCCAGTACTTC.

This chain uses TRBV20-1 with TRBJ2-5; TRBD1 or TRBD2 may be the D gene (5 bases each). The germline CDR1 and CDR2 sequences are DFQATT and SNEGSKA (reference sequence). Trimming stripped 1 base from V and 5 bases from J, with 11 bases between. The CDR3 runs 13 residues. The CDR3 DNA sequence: TGCAGTGCTAGAGTTGGGGGTCGCGAGACCCAGTACTTC. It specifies CSARVGGRETQYF.

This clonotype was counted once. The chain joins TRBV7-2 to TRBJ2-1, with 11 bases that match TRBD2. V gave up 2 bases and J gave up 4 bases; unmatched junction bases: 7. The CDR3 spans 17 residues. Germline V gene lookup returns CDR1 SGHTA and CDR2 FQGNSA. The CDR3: CASSLMASGGFYNEQFF. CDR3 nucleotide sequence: TGTGCCAGCAGCTTAATGGCTAGCGGGGGGTTTTACAATGAGCAGTTCTTC.

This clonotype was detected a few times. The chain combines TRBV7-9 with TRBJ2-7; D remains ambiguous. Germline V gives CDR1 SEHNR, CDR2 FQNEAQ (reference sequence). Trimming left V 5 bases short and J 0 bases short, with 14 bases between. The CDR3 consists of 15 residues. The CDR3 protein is CASSPQRASSYEQYF. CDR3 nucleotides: TGTGCCAGCAGCCCCCAAAGGGCGAGCTCCTACGAGCAGTACTTC.

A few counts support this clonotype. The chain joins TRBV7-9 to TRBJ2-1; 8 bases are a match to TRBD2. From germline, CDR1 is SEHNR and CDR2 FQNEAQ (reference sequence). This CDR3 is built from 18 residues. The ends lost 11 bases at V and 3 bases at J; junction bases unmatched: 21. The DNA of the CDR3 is TGTGCCGACCATGACCTTCAAGATAGCGGGGACATCTACAATGAGCAGTTCTTC. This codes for CADHDLQDSGDIYNEQFF.

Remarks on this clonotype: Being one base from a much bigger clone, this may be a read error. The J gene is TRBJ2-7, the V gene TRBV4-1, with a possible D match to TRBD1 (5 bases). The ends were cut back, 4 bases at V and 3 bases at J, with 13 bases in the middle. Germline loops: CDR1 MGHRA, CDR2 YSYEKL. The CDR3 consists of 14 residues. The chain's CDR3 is CASSRDPGNYEQYF. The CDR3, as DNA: TGCGCCAGCAGCCGAGACCCAGGGAACTACGAGCAGTACTTC.

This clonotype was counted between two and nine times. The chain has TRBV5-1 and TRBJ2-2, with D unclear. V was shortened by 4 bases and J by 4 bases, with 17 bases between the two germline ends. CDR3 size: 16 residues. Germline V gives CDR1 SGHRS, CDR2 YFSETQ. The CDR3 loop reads CASSATSAVITGELFF. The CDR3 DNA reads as TGCGCCAGCAGCGCGACCTCCGCGGTAATCACCGGGGAGCTGTTTTTT.

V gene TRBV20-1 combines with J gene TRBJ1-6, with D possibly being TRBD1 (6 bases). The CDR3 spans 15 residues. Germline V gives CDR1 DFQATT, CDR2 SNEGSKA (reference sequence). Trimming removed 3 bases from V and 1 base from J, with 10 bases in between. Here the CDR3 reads CSARGGASYNSPLHF. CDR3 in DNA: TGCAGTGCTAGGGGGGGGGCTTCCTATAATTCACCCCTCCACTTT.

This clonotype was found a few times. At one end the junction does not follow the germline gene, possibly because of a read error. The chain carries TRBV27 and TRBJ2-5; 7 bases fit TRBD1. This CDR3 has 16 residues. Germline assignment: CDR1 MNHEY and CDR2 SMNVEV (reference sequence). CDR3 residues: CASSISGQMIQETQYF. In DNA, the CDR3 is TGTGCCAGCAGTATATCGGGACAGATGATACAAGAGACCCAGTACTTC.

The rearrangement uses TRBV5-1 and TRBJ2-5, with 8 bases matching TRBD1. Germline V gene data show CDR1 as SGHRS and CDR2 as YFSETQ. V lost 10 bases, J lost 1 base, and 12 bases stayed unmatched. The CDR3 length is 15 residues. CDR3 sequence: CASTPTGAVQETQYF. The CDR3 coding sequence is TGCGCCTCGACGCCGACAGGGGCAGTCCAAGAGACCCAGTACTTC.

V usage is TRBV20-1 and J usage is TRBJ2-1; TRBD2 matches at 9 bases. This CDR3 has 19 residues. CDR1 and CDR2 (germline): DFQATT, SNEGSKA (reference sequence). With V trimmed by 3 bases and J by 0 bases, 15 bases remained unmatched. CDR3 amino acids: CSASERGAPSMSSYNEQFF. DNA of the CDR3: TGCAGTGCTAGCGAGCGGGGGGCCCCTTCGATGAGCTCCTACAATGAGCAGTTCTTC.

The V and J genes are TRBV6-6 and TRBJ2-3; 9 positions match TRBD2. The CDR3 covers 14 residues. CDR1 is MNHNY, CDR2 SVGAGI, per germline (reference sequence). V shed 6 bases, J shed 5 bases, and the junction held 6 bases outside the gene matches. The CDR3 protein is CASRFTSGQDTQYF. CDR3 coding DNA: TGTGCCAGCAGGTTTACTAGCGGGCAAGATACGCAGTATTTT.

This chain's CDR3 is CASSYDRFTDTQYF. The CDR3 DNA sequence: TGTGCCAGCAGTTACGACAGGTTCACAGATACGCAGTATTTT. The chain joins TRBV6-2 or TRBV6-3 to TRBJ2-3; possible D gene TRBD1, 6 bases. This CDR3 is built from 14 residues. Trimming shortened V by 2 bases and J by 2 bases, and 8 bases separated the two germline ends. Per germline, CDR1 MNHEY and CDR2 SVGEGT.

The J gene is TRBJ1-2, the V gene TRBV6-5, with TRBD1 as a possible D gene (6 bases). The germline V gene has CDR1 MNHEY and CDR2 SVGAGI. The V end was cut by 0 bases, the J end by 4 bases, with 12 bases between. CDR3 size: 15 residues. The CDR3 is CASSYSPGGSYGYTF. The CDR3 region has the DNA TGTGCCAGCAGTTACTCGCCCGGGGGCAGCTATGGCTACACCTTC.

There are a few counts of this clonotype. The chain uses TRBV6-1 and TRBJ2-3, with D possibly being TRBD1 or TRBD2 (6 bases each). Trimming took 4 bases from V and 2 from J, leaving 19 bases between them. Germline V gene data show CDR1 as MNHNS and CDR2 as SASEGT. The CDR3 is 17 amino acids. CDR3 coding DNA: TGTGCCAGCAGTGTACCTCCCGGGGGCCACTCCACAGATACGCAGTATTTT. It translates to CASSVPPGGHSTDTQYF.

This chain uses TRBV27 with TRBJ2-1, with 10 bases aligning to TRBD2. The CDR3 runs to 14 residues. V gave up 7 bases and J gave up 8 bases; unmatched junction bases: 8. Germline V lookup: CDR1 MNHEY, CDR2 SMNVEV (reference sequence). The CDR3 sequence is CASNSGLASDEQFF. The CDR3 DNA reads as TGTGCCAGCAATTCGGGACTAGCGTCGGATGAGCAGTTCTTC.

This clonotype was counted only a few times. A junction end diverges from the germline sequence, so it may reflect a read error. CDR3 DNA sequence: TGTGCTAGCAGTCTGACAGGGGGCCAGGGGGAGACCCAGTACTTC. Translated, it gives CASSLTGGQGETQYF. V usage is TRBV5-1 and J usage is TRBJ2-5, with 10 bases that match TRBD1. Per germline, CDR1 SGHRS and CDR2 YFSETQ. The CDR3 spans 15 residues.

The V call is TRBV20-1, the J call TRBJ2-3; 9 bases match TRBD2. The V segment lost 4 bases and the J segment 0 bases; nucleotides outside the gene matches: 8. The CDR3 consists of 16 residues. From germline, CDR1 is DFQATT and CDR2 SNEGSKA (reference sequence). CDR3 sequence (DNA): TGCAGTGCTAACCCAGCGGGGGGATTTAGCACAGATACGCAGTATTTT. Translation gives CSANPAGGFSTDTQYF.

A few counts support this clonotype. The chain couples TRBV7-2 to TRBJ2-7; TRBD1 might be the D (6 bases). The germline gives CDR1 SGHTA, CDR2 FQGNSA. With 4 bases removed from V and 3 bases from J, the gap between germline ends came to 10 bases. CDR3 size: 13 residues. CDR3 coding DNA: TGTGCCAGCAGCTACAGGGAAAACTACGAGCAGTACTTC. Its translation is CASSYRENYEQYF. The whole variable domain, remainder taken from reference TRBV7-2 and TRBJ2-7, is GAGVSQSPSNKVTEKGKDVELRCDPISGHTALYWYRQSLGQGLEFLIYFQGNSAPDKSGLPSDRFSAERTGGSVSTLTIQRTQQEDSAVYLCASSYRENYEQYFGPGTRLTVT.

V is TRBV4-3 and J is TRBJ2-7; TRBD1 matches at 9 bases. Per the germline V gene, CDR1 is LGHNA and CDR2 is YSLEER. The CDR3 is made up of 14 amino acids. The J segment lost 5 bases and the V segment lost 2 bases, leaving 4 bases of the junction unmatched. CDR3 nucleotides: TGCGCCAGCAGCCAAACGACAGGGGGACACGAGCAGTACTTC. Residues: CASSQTTGGHEQYF.